The clone carrying this TCR beta chain has more than one count but fewer than ten. Its antigen is not identified. The sample comes from a study of spatial heterogeneity in lung cancer. Study results and limitations: Counts of ubiquitous and regional expanded TCRs tracked ubiquitous and regional nonsynonymous mutations, respectively. Mutation counts in tumors were tracked by counts of expanded intratumoral alpha and beta TCRs. Tumor T cells had an estimated coverage that came to approximately 7% for alpha chains and 13% to 15% for beta chains.

TCRdb used MiXCR to reprocess the 5' RACE reads, holding one entry per CDR3 protein. The table has about 20,000 distinct CDR3 sequences, more than 15% seen once; the top ten hold 30% to 40%. Time point indicated: sample taken at primary tumor resection. Unsorted samples of tumor, nontumor lung or frozen PBMC had their whole RNA sequenced. The trim removed 6 bases at V and 6 bases at J, leaving 9 bases unmatched. The CDR3 has 15 residues. Germline values: CDR1 DFQATT, CDR2 SNEGSKA (reference sequence). The chain couples TRBV20-1 to TRBJ2-2, with TRBD2 matching 11 bases. The starting material was lung tumor tissue, obtained at surgery. This receptor was identified in a female donor with early-stage non-small cell lung cancer. The CDR3 loop reads CSAGLSGRAAGELFF. CDR3 sequence (DNA): TGCAGTGCGGGTCTTAGCGGGAGGGCCGCCGGGGAGCTGTTTTTT.